These 3 T cell receptor beta chains originate from one sample sequenced in a study of blood T cells in healthy people across ages. Using a J-beta primer mix together with a sample-barcoded 5' primer, a second PCR was run for 7 to 11 cycles. Via MiXCR, TCRdb re-called the 5' RACE reads, giving one row per CDR3 protein. Of about 780,000 distinct CDR3 sequences listed, about half are singletons. Sequencing was carried out using blood. The source of these receptors is a man older than 75 in good health.

This chain uses TRBV28 with TRBJ1-2; D gene ambiguous. CDR1 is MDHEN and CDR2 is SYDVKM in the germline V gene. Trimming shortened V by 5 bases and J by 5 bases, and 18 bases separated the two germline ends. CDR3 length equals 15 residues. The CDR3 coding sequence is TGTGCCAGCAGTGTCCCAACGGGCGGAAAATATGGCTACACCTTC. This codes for CASSVPTGGKYGYTF.

This clonotype has more than one count but fewer than ten. The chain carries TRBV30 and TRBJ1-2, with D maybe TRBD1 (6 bases). The V end lost 2 bases, the J end lost 3 bases, and 25 bases lay between the germline ends. The CDR3 spans 18 residues. The germline V gene encodes CDR1 GTSNPN and CDR2 SVGIG (reference sequence). The CDR3 loop is CAWSRPGMGGASDYGYTF. Written as DNA, the CDR3 is TGTGCCTGGAGTCGACCTGGGATGGGGGGGGCATCGGACTATGGCTACACCTTC. Filled out from reference TRBV30 and TRBJ1-2, the complete variable domain reads SQTIHQWPATLVQPVGSPLSLECTVEGTSNPNLYWYRQAAGRGLQLLFYSVGIGQISSEVPQNLSASRPQDRQFILSSKKLLLSDSGFYLCAWSRPGMGGASDYGYTFGSGTRLTVV.

The chain employs TRBV28 and TRBJ2-7, with D possibly being TRBD2 (6 bases). The end of the DNA fits TRBJ2-5 better, so the J call may be wrong. Germline-derived CDR1 and CDR2 are MDHEN and SYDVKM. There are 14 residues in the CDR3. The CDR3 coding sequence is TGTGCCAGCAGTCTAATATTAGCGGAAGAGACCCAGTACTTC. Residues: CASSLILAEETQYF.